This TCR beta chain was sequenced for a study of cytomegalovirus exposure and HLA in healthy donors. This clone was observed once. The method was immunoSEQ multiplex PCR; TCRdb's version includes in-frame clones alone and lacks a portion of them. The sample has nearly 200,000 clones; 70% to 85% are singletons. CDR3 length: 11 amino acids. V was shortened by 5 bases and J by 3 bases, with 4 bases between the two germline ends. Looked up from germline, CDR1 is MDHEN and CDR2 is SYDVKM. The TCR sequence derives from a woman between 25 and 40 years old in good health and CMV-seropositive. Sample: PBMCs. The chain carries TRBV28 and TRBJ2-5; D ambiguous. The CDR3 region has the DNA TGTGCCAGCAGTCCAAAAGAGACCCAGTACTTC. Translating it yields CASSPKETQYF.